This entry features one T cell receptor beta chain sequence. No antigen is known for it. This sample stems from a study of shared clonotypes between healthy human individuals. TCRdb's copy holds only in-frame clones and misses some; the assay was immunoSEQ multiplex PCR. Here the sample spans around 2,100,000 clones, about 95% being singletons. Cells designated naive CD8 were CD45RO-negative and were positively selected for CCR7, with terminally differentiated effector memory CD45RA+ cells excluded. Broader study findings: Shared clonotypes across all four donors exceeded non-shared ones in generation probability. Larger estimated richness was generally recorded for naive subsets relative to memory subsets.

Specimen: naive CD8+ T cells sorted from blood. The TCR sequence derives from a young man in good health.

The CDR3 DNA reads TGCGCCAGCAGCCGAACCGGGACAGGGGAAAACTATGGCTACACCTTC. This encodes CASSRTGTGENYGYTF. The chain couples TRBV4-1 to TRBJ1-2; TRBD1 aligns across 10 bases. Germline CDR1 and CDR2: MGHRA and YSYEKL. The ends lost 4 bases at V and 2 bases at J; junction bases unmatched: 7. CDR3 length: 16 amino acids.